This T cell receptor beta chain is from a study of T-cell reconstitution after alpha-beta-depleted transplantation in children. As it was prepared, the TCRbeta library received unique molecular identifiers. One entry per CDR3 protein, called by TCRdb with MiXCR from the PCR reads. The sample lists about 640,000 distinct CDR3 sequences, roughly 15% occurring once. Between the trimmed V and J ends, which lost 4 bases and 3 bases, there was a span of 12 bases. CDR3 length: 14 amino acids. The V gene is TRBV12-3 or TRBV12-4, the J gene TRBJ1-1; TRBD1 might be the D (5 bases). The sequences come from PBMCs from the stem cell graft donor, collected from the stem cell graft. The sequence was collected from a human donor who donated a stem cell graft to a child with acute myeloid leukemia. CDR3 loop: CASSYSGSDTEAFF. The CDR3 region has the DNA TGTGCCAGCAGTTATTCAGGGTCGGACACTGAAGCTTTCTTT.